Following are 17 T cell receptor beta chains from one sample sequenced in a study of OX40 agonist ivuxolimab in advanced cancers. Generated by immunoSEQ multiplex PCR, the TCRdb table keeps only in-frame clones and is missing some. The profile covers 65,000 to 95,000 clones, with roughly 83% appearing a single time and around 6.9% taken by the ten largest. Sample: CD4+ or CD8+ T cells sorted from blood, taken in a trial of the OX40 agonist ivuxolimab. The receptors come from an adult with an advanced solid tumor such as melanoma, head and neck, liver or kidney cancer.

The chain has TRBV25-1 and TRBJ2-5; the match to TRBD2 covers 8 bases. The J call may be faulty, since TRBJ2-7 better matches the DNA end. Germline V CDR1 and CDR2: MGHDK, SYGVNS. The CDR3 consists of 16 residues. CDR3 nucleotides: TGTGCCAGCAGTGAATACCGGGAGGGCTTAGGAAACGAGCAGTACTTC. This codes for CASSEYREGLGNEQYF.

The CDR3 bases are TGTGCCAGCAGCCAAGATCTTGGCAGGGAGGTCGAGCAGTACTTC. Protein sequence: CASSQDLGREVEQYF. The rearrangement joins TRBV4-2 to TRBJ2-7, with TRBD2 as a possible D gene (6 bases). This CDR3 contains 15 residues. Germline V gives CDR1 LGHNA, CDR2 YNFKEQ. The V and J ends lost 0 bases and 6 bases respectively, with 15 bases between them.

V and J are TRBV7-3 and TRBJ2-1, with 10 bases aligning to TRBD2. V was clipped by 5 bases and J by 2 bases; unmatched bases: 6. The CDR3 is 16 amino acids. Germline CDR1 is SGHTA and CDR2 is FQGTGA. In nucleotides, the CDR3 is TGTGCCAGCAGCATTAGCGGGAGGACCGCCTACAATGAGCAGTTCTTC. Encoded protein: CASSISGRTAYNEQFF.

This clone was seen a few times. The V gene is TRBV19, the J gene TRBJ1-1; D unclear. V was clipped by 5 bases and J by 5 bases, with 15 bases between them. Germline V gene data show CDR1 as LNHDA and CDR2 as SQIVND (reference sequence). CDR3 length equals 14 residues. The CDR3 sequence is CASSHTGVQTEAFF. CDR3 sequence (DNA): TGTGCCAGTAGTCACACCGGGGTACAAACTGAAGCTTTCTTT.

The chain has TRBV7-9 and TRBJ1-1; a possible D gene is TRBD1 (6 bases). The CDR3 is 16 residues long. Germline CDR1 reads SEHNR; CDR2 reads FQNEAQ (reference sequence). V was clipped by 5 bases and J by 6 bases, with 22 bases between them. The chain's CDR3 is CASSHKMSGAVSEAFF. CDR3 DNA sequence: TGTGCCAGCAGCCATAAGATGTCAGGGGCGGTCTCTGAAGCTTTCTTT.

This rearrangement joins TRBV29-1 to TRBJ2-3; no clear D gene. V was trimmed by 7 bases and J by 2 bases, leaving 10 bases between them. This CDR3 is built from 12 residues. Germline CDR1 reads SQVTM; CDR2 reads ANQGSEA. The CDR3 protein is CSALRDTDTQYF. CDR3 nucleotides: TGCAGCGCCCTGAGAGACACAGATACGCAGTATTTT.

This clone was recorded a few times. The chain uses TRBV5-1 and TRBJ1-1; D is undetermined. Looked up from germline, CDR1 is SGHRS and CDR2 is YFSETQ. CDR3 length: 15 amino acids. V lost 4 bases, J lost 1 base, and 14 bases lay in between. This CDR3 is CASSPAAQRNTEAFF. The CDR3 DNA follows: TGCGCCAGCAGCCCCGCAGCACAGCGGAACACTGAAGCTTTCTTT.

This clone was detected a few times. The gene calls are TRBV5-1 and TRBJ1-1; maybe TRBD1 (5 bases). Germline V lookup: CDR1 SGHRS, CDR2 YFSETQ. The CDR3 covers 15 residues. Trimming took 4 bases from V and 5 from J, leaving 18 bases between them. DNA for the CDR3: TGCGCCAGCAGCAGAGAATATTCGGGGGTGACTGAAGCTTTCTTT. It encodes CASSREYSGVTEAFF.

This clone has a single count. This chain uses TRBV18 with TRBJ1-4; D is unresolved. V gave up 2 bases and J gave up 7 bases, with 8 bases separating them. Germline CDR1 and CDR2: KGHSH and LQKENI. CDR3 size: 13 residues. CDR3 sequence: CASSPGEGEKLFF. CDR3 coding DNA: TGTGCCAGCTCACCAGGGGAGGGTGAAAAACTGTTTTTT.

The CDR3 DNA is TGTGCCAGCAGCCAAGCTGGTTTTCAGGGTTCGGGAAACTATGGCTACACCTTC. Its translation: CASSQAGFQGSGNYGYTF. The chain links TRBV14 to TRBJ1-2, with D possibly being TRBD1 (5 bases). The V gene's germline CDR1 is SGHDN and CDR2 FVKESK. The germline V and J ends were trimmed by 1 base and 2 bases, with 20 bases remaining between them. This CDR3 is built from 18 residues.

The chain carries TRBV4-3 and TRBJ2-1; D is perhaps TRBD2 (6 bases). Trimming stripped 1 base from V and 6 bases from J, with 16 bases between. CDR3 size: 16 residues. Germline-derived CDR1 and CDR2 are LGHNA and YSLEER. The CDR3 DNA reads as TGCGCCAGCAGCCAAGTTGTAGGGCGGGAAGGCAATGAGCAGTTCTTC. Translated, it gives CASSQVVGREGNEQFF.

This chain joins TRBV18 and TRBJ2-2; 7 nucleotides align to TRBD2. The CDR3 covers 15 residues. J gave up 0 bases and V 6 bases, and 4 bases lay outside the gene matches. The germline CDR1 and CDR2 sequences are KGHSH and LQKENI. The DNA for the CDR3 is TGTGCCAGCTCCTTCGGACTAGCGAACACCGGGGAGCTGTTTTTT. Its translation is CASSFGLANTGELFF.

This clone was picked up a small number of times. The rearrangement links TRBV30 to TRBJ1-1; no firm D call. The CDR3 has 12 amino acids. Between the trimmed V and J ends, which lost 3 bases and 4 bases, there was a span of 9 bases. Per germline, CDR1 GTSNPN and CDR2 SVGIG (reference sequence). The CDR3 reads CAWRQTGTEAFF. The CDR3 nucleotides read TGTGCCTGGAGACAGACGGGCACTGAAGCTTTCTTT. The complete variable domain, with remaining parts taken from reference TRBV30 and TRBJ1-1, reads SQTIHQWPATLVQPVGSPLSLECTVEGTSNPNLYWYRQAAGRGLQLLFYSVGIGQISSEVPQNLSASRPQDRQFILSSKKLLLSDSGFYLCAWRQTGTEAFFGQGTRLTVV.

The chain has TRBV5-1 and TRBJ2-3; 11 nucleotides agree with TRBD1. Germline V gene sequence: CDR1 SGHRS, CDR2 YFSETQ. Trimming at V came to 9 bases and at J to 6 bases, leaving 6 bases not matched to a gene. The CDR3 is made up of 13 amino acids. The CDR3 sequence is CATGQGASDTQYF. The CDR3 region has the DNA TGCGCCACCGGACAGGGGGCGTCCGATACGCAGTATTTT.

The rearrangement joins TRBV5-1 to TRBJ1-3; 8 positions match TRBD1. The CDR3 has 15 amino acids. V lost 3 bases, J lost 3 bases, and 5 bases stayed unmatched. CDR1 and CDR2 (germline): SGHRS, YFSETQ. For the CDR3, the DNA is TGCGCCAGCAGCTATGGACAGGGTGGTGGAAACACCATATATTTT. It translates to CASSYGQGGGNTIYF.

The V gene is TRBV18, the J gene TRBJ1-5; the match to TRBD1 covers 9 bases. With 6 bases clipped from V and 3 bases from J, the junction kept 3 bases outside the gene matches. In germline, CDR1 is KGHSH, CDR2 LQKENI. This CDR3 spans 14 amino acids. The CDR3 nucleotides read TGTGCCAGCTCGGGGGACAGGGTCAATCAGCCCCAGCATTTT. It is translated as CASSGDRVNQPQHF.

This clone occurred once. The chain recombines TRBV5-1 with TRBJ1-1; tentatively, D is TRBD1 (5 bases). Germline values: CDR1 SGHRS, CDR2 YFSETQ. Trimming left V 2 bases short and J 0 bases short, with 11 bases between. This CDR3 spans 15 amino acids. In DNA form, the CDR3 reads TGCGCCAGCAGCTTCGGGAGGGGCTTGAACACTGAAGCTTTCTTT. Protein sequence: CASSFGRGLNTEAFF.